This T cell receptor beta chain emerged from a study of blood T cell repertoires in COVID-19. CDR1 is SGHDT and CDR2 is YYEEEE in the germline V gene. The ends lost 4 bases at V and 8 bases at J; junction bases unmatched: 13. The CDR3 covers 16 residues. Profiling relied on immunoSEQ multiplex PCR, and the TCRdb table lists in-frame clones only, not all of them. The table lists more than 50,000 clones, approximately 80% of them singletons. The sample taken for sequencing was peripheral blood. J is TRBJ1-4 and V is TRBV5-6; TRBD1 aligns across 8 bases. This receptor was identified in a woman of 80 years or more with acute or convalescent COVID-19. CDR3 region: CASSLYRGFAREKLFF. CDR3 in DNA: TGTGCCAGCAGCCTCTACAGGGGGTTCGCTCGCGAAAAACTGTTTTTT.